This T cell receptor (beta chain) originates from a study of monozygotic twins with cystic fibrosis. Study summary: Library input was approximately 3.1 micrograms of fragmented DNA, with about 15 PCR cycles. Study-wide findings and caveats: Monozygotic CF twins shared more identical nucleotide clonotypes than unrelated patients. Age, concordance and disease severity did not associate with shared CDR3 numbers. In 13 of 16 pairs, V gene usage was closest to the co-twin's.

Details on this clone: Its target is not known.

The method was immunoSEQ multiplex PCR; TCRdb's version includes in-frame clones alone and lacks a portion of them. The repertoire holds some 21,000 clones, with roughly nine tenths as singletons. The CDR3 covers 10 residues. Trimming removed 6 bases at V and 5 bases at J, with 2 bases between. CDR1 and CDR2 from the germline V gene are MNHNS and SASEGT. Sequenced input: blood. This chain connects TRBV6-1 to TRBJ2-4; D gene ambiguous. The origin of this receptor is a girl aged 2-15 years with cystic fibrosis. In DNA form, the CDR3 reads TGTGCCAGCAGCGAAAACATTCAGTACTTC. Amino acids: CASSENIQYF.